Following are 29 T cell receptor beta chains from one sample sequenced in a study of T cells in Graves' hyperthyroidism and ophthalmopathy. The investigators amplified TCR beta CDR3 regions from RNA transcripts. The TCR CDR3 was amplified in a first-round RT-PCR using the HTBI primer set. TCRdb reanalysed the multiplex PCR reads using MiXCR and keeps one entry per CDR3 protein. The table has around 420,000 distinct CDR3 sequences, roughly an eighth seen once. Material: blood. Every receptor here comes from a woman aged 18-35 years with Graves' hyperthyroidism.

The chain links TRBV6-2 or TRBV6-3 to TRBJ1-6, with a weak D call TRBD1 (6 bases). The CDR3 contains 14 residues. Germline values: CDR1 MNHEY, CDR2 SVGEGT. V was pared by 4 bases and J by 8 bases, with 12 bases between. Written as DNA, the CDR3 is TGTGCCAGCAGTTCTGGGACACCCGATTCACCCCTCCACTTT. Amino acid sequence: CASSSGTPDSPLHF.

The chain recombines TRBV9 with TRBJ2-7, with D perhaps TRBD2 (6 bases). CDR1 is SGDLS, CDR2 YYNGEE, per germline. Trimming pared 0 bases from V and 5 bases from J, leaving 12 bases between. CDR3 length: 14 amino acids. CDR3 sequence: CASSVDGGSNEQYF. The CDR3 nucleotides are TGTGCCAGCAGCGTAGACGGGGGATCGAACGAGCAGTACTTC.

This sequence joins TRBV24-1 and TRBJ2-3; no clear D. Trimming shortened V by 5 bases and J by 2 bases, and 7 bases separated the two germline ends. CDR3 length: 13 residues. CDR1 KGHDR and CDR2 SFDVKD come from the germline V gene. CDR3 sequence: CATSGQLTDTQYF. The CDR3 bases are TGTGCCACCAGTGGGCAGCTCACAGATACGCAGTATTTT.

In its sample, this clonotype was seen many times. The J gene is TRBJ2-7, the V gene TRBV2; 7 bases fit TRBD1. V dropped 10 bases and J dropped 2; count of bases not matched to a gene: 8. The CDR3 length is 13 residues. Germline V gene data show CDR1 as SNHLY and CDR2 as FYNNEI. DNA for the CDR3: TGTGCCACCGTCAGACAGGGTACCTACGAGCAGTACTTC. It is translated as CATVRQGTYEQYF.

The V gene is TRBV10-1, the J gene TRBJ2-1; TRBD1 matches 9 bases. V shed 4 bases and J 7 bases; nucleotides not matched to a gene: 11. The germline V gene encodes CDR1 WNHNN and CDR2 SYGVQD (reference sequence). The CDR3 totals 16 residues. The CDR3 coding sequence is TGCGCCAGCAGTGGGGCACAGGGGGCTTTCGGGAATGAGCAGTTCTTC. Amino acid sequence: CASSGAQGAFGNEQFF.

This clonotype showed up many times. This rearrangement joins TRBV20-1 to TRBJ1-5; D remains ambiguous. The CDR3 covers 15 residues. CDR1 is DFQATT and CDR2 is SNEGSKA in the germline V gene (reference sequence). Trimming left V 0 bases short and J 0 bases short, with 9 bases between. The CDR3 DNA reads TGCAGTGCTAGAGACAGGCTTTATAGCAATCAGCCCCAGCATTTT. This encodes CSARDRLYSNQPQHF.

The CDR3 region is CASSVLDNNQPQHF. As DNA, the CDR3 is TGTGCCAGCAGTGTTTTGGACAACAATCAGCCCCAGCATTTT. The chain is built from TRBV2 and TRBJ1-5, with D perhaps TRBD1 (5 bases). From germline, CDR1 is SNHLY and CDR2 FYNNEI. The CDR3 runs to 14 residues. V was shortened by 4 bases and J by 3 bases, with 10 bases between the two germline ends.

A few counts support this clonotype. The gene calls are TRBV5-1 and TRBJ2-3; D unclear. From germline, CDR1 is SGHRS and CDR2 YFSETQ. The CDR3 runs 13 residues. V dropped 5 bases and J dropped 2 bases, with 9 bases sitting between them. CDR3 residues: CASRTGDTDTQYF. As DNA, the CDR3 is TGCGCCAGCAGGACCGGAGACACAGATACGCAGTATTTT.

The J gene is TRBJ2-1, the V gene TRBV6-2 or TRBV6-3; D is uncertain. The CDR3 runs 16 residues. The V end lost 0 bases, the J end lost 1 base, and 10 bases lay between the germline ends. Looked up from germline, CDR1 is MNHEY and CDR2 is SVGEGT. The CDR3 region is CASSYSTPLSYNEQFF. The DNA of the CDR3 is TGTGCCAGCAGTTACTCGACACCTCTTTCCTACAATGAGCAGTTCTTC.

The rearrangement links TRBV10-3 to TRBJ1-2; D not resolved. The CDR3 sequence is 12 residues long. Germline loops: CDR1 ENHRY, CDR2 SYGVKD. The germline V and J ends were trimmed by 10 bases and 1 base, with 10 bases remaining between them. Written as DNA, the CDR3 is TGTGCCAGCCAGGACTTTAACTATGGCTACACCTTC. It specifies CASQDFNYGYTF.

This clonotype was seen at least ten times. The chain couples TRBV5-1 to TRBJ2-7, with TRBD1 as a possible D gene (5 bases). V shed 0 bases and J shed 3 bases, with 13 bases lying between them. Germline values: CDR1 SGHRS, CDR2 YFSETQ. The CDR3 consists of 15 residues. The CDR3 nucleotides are TGCGCCAGCAGCTTGGCCGCAGGGCCTATCTACGAGCAGTACTTC. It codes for CASSLAAGPIYEQYF.

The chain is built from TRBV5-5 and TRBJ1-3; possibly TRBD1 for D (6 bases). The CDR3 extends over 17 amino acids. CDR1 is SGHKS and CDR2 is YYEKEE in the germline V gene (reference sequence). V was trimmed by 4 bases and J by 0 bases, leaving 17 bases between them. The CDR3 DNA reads TGTGCCAGCAGCCCTTGGACAGCCTTCGACTCTGGAAACACCATATATTTT. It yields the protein CASSPWTAFDSGNTIYF. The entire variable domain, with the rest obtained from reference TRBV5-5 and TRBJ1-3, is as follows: DAGVTQSPTHLIKTRGQQVTLRCSPISGHKSVSWYQQVLGQGPQFIFQYYEKEERGRGNFPDRFSARQFPNYSSELNVNALLLGDSALYLCASSPWTAFDSGNTIYFGEGSWLTVV.

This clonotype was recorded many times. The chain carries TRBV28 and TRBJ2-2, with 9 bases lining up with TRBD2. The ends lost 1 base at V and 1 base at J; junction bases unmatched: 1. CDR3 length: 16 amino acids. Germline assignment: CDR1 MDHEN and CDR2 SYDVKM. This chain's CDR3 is CASSLSSGMNTGELFF. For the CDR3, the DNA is TGTGCCAGCAGTTTATCTAGCGGGATGAACACCGGGGAGCTGTTTTTT.

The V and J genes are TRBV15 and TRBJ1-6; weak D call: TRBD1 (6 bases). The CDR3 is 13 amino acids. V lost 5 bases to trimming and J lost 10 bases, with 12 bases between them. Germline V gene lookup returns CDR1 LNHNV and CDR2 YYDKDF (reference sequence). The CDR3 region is CATSGGGQSPLHF. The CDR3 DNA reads TGTGCCACCAGCGGTGGGGGGCAATCACCCCTCCACTTT.

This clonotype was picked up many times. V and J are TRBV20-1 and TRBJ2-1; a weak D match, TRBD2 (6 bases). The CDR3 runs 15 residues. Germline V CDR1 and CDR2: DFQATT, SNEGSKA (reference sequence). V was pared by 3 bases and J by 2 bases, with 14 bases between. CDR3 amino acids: CSASSERVAYNEQFF. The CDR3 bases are TGCAGTGCTAGCTCCGAGCGGGTAGCCTACAATGAGCAGTTCTTC.

The CDR3 nucleotides read TGCGCCAGCAGTGAGAACGGGCACTATGGCTACACCTTC. Its translation is CASSENGHYGYTF. The chain carries TRBV10-2 and TRBJ1-2; D gene unclear. CDR1 is WSHSY and CDR2 is SAAADI in the germline V gene. Trimming cost V 2 bases and J 3 bases, with 7 bases left between them. This CDR3 is 13 amino acids long.

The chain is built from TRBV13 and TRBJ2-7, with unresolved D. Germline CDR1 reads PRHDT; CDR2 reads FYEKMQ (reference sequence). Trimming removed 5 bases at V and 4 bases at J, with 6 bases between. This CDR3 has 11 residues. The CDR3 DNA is TGTGCCAGCAGCGCCCCATACGAGCAGTACTTC. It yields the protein CASSAPYEQYF. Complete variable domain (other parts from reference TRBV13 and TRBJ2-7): AAGVIQSPRHLIKEKRETATLKCYPIPRHDTVYWYQQGPGQDPQFLISFYEKMQSDKGSIPDRFSAQQFSDYHSELNMSSLELGDSALYFCASSAPYEQYFGPGTRLTVT.

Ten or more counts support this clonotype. CDR3 coding DNA: TGTGCCAGCAGTTACTCGAGGACAGGGTATACGTCCGTGGCATACGAGCAGTACTTC. Its protein is CASSYSRTGYTSVAYEQYF. The rearrangement links TRBV6-2 or TRBV6-3 to TRBJ2-7; 8 bases map to TRBD1. CDR1 and CDR2 from the germline V gene are MNHEY and SVGEGT. The CDR3 contains 19 residues. V shed 0 bases, J shed 4 bases, and the junction held 17 bases outside the gene matches.

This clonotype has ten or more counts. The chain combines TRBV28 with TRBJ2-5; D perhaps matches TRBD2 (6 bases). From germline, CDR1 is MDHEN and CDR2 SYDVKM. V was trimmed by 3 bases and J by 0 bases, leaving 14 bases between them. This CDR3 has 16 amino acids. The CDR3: CASSFRSGDHQETQYF. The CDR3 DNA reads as TGTGCCAGCAGTTTTCGGTCGGGGGACCACCAAGAGACCCAGTACTTC.

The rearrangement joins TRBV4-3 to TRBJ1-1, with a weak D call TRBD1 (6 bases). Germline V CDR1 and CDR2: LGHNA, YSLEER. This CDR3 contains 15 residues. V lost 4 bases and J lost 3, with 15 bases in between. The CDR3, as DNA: TGCGCCAGCAGCCCCGCCAGTACAGGGCACACTGAAGCTTTCTTT. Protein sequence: CASSPASTGHTEAFF.

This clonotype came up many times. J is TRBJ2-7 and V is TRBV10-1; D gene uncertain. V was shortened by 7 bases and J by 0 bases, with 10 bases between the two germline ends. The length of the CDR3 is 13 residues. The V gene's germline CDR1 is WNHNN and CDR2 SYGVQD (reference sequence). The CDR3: CASIGGNSYEQYF. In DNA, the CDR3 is TGCGCCAGCATTGGCGGTAACTCCTACGAGCAGTACTTC.

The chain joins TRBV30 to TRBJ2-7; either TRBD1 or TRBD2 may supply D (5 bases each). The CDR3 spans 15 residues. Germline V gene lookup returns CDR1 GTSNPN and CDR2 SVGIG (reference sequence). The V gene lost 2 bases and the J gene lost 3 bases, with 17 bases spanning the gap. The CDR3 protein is CAWSPNRDLYYEQYF. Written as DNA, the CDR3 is TGTGCCTGGAGTCCCAACCGGGACCTCTACTACGAGCAGTACTTC.

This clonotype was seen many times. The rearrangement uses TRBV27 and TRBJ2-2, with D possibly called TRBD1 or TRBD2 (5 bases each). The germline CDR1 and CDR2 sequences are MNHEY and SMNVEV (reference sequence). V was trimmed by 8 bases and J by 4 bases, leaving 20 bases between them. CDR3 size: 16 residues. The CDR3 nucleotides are TGTGCCAGCTTTTTGACCGGGGACGCTATCACCGGGGAGCTGTTTTTT. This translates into CASFLTGDAITGELFF.

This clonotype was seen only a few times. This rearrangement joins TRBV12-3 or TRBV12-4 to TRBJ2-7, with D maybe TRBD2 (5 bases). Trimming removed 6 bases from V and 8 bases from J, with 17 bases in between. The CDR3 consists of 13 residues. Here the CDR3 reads CASSPERGIKQYF. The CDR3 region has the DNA TGTGCCAGCAGCCCCGAAAGAGGGATCAAGCAGTACTTC.

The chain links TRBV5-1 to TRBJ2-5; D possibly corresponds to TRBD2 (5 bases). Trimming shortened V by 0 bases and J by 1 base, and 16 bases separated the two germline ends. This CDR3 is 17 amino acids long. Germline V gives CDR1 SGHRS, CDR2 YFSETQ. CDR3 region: CASSLVGWEWGQETQYF. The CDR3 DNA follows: TGCGCCAGCAGCTTGGTGGGATGGGAGTGGGGCCAAGAGACCCAGTACTTC.

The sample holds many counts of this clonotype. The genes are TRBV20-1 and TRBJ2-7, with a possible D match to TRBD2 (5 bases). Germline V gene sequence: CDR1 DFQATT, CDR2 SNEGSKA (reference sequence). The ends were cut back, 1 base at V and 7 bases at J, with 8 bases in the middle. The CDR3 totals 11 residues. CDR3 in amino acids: CSARVASEQYF. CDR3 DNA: TGCAGTGCTAGAGTAGCGTCTGAGCAGTACTTC.

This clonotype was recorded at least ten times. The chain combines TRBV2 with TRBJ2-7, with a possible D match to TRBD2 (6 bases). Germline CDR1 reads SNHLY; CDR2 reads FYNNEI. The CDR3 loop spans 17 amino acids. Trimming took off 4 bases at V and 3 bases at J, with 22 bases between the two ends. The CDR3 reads CASSGLIADPYNYEQYF. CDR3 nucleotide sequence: TGTGCCAGCAGTGGATTAATAGCGGACCCATACAACTACGAGCAGTACTTC. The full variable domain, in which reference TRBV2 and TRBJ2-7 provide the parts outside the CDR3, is EPEVTQTPSHQVTQMGQEVILRCVPISNHLYFYWYRQILGQKVEFLVSFYNNEISEKSEIFDDQFSVERPDGSNFTLKIRSTKLEDSAMYFCASSGLIADPYNYEQYFGPGTRLTVT.

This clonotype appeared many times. For the CDR3, the DNA is TGTGCCAGCAGAACACCCGTGACGACAAAGTCAAGCTCCTATAATTCACCCCTCCACTTT. Amino acids: CASRTPVTTKSSSYNSPLHF. The chain recombines TRBV2 with TRBJ1-6, with unresolved D. Trimming shortened V by 6 bases and J by 0 bases, and 24 bases separated the two germline ends. The CDR3 contains 20 residues. The germline CDR1 and CDR2 sequences are SNHLY and FYNNEI.

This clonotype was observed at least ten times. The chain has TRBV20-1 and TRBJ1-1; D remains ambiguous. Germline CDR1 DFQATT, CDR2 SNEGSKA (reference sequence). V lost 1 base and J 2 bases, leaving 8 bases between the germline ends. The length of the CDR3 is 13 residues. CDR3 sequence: CSARGLSNTEAFF. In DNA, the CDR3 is TGCAGTGCTAGAGGACTTTCCAACACTGAAGCTTTCTTT.